One TCR beta chain is described in this entry. The sample originates from a study of cytomegalovirus exposure and HLA in healthy donors. Germline lookup yields CDR1 SGHTA and CDR2 FQGNSA. The CDR3 contains 18 residues. With 4 bases clipped from V and 1 base from J, the junction kept 12 bases outside the gene matches. Researchers ran the PCR with 60 Vbeta and 13 Jbeta primers. This table comes from immunoSEQ multiplex PCR, and its TCRdb copy is limited to in-frame clones, with some not included. The repertoire holds around 170,000 clones, with roughly 80% as singletons. The origin of this receptor is a middle-aged man in good health and CMV-seronegative. V usage is TRBV7-2 and J usage is TRBJ2-2; 7 nucleotides agree with TRBD1. What was sequenced was PBMCs. This chain's CDR3 is CASSSPSGTAMNTGELFF. The CDR3, as DNA: TGTGCCAGCAGCTCTCCCTCCGGGACAGCAATGAACACCGGGGAGCTGTTTTTT.